The 28 T cell receptor beta chains in this list originate from one sample, sequenced in a study of radiotherapy plus CTLA-4 blockade in lung cancer. Profiled with immunoSEQ multiplex PCR; TCRdb holds only in-frame clones, not every one. The data contain some 50,000 clones, 65% to 80% of them singletons. The material was peripheral blood, obtained from a patient treated with radiotherapy plus ipilimumab. All receptors derive from a human donor with non-small cell lung cancer who had a partial response to radiotherapy plus ipilimumab.

The chain uses TRBV28 and TRBJ1-1; tentative D call: TRBD1 (5 bases). Germline CDR1 MDHEN, CDR2 SYDVKM. This CDR3 contains 12 residues. Trimming removed 5 bases at V and 7 bases at J, with 11 bases between. The CDR3: CASSLLQGEAFF. The CDR3 region has the DNA TGTGCCAGCAGTCTTCTTCAGGGTGAAGCTTTCTTT. Filled out from reference TRBV28 and TRBJ1-1, the complete variable domain reads DVKVTQSSRYLVKRTGEKVFLECVQDMDHENMFWYRQDPGLGLRLIYFSYDVKMKEKGDIPEGYSVSREKKERFSLILESASTNQTSMYLCASSLLQGEAFFGQGTRLTVV.

This clone was recorded once. The chain links TRBV7-7 to TRBJ2-7; tentative D call: TRBD1 (5 bases). Germline V gene lookup returns CDR1 SSHAT and CDR2 FNYEAQ (reference sequence). Trimming took 2 bases from V and 4 from J, leaving 9 bases between them. This CDR3 is built from 13 residues. This CDR3 reads CASSLTDSYEQYF. The CDR3 nucleotides are TGTGCCAGCAGCTTAACTGACAGTTACGAGCAGTACTTC.

The rearrangement uses TRBV10-1 and TRBJ2-3; D is ambiguous. The germline V and J ends were trimmed by 2 bases and 3 bases, with 9 bases remaining between them. The CDR3 loop spans 14 amino acids. Looked up from germline, CDR1 is WNHNN and CDR2 is SYGVQD (reference sequence). Here the CDR3 DNA reads TGCGCCAGCAGTGAGACACGGGTTACAGATACGCAGTATTTT. Amino acid sequence: CASSETRVTDTQYF.

This clone has just a few counts. This chain joins TRBV29-1 and TRBJ1-5; D is perhaps TRBD1 (5 bases). Trimming removed 7 bases from V and 4 bases from J, with 14 bases in between. The germline gives CDR1 SQVTM, CDR2 ANQGSEA. CDR3 length: 13 amino acids. CDR3 in amino acids: CSAMTAPNQPQHF. The CDR3 DNA reads as TGCAGCGCGATGACAGCCCCAAATCAGCCCCAGCATTTT. The whole variable domain, remainder taken from reference TRBV29-1 and TRBJ1-5, is SAVISQKPSRDICQRGTSLTIQCQVDSQVTMMFWYRQQPGQSLTLIATANQGSEATYESGFVIDKFPISRPNLTFSTLTVSNMSPEDSSIYLCSAMTAPNQPQHFGDGTRLSIL.

The chain recombines TRBV5-4 with TRBJ2-5, with TRBD2 matching 13 bases. CDR1 is SGHNT, CDR2 YYREEE, per germline (reference sequence). The CDR3 loop spans 15 amino acids. J gave up 11 bases and V 4 bases, and 11 bases lay outside the gene matches. This chain's CDR3 is CASSPGTSGALEQYF. CDR3 in DNA: TGTGCCAGCAGCCCGGGGACTAGCGGGGCGTTAGAGCAGTACTTC. Full variable domain (remainder filled in from reference TRBV5-4 and TRBJ2-5): ETGVTQSPTHLIKTRGQQVTLRCSSQSGHNTVSWYQQALGQGPQFIFQYYREEENGRGNFPPRFSGLQFPNYSSELNVNALELDDSALYLCASSPGTSGALEQYFGPGTRLLVL.

This chain uses TRBV6-1 with TRBJ2-1; 7 nucleotides align to TRBD1. Germline lookup yields CDR1 MNHNS and CDR2 SASEGT. The CDR3 contains 14 residues. The V gene end was trimmed by 5 bases and the J gene end by 6 bases; junction bases not matched to a gene: 7. CDR3 protein: CASSSRQGVNEQFF. In nucleotides, the CDR3 is TGTGCCAGCAGTTCTCGACAGGGAGTCAATGAGCAGTTCTTC.

The chain combines TRBV19 with TRBJ1-1, with 8 nucleotides matching TRBD1. Germline-derived CDR1 and CDR2 are LNHDA and SQIVND (reference sequence). This CDR3 has 16 amino acids. V trimming: 5 bases; J trimming: 5 bases; junction bases outside the gene matches: 13. The CDR3 loop reads CASSPWTGKGGTEAFF. In DNA, the CDR3 is TGTGCCAGTAGTCCATGGACAGGGAAAGGTGGGACTGAAGCTTTCTTT.

This rearrangement joins TRBV6-5 to TRBJ2-7; no clear D. The germline CDR1 and CDR2 sequences are MNHEY and SVGAGI. CDR3 size: 14 residues. The germline V and J ends were trimmed by 5 bases and 0 bases, with 11 bases remaining between them. The CDR3 coding sequence is TGTGCCAGCAGTCCGAACGGGTACTCCTACGAGCAGTACTTC. This codes for CASSPNGYSYEQYF.

The chain has TRBV7-8 and TRBJ2-1; TRBD2 agrees at 11 bases. V dropped 1 base and J dropped 9; count of bases not matched to a gene: 8. The CDR3 sequence is 16 residues long. The germline CDR1 and CDR2 sequences are SGHVS and FQNEAQ. The CDR3 region is CASSLVSASGGSEQFF. The CDR3 DNA follows: TGTGCCAGCAGCTTAGTTTCGGCTAGCGGGGGGTCTGAGCAGTTCTTC. Full variable domain (remainder filled in from reference TRBV7-8 and TRBJ2-1): GAGVSQSPRYKVAKRGQDVALRCDPISGHVSLFWYQQALGQGPEFLTYFQNEAQLDKSGLPSDRFFAERPEGSVSTLKIQRTQQEDSAVYLCASSLVSASGGSEQFFGPGTRLTVL.

The V gene is TRBV5-1, the J gene TRBJ2-5, with 10 nucleotides matching TRBD1. The CDR3 is 14 residues long. Germline trimming cut 3 bases from V and 4 bases from J; bases unmatched to any gene: 3. CDR1 is SGHRS, CDR2 YFSETQ, per germline. The CDR3: CASSWGTGVETQYF. DNA for the CDR3: TGCGCCAGCAGCTGGGGGACAGGGGTAGAGACCCAGTACTTC.

This clone was seen only a few times. The J gene is TRBJ1-6, the V gene TRBV6-6; 8 nucleotides line up with TRBD1. J was trimmed by 6 bases and V by 6 bases; bases with no gene match: 7. Germline values: CDR1 MNHNY, CDR2 SVGAGI (reference sequence). This CDR3 spans 15 amino acids. CDR3 in DNA: TGTGCCAGCAGGCAGCGACAGGGGCGTAATTCACCCCTCCACTTT. It specifies CASRQRQGRNSPLHF.

The V call is TRBV29-1, the J call TRBJ1-1, with D unclear. Germline V CDR1 and CDR2: SQVTM, ANQGSEA. This CDR3 contains 12 residues. V lost 4 bases and J 1 base, leaving 7 bases between the germline ends. Here the CDR3 reads CSVAAGNTEAFF. Written as DNA, the CDR3 is TGCAGCGTTGCCGCGGGGAACACTGAAGCTTTCTTT.

The J gene is TRBJ2-2, the V gene TRBV28; 7 bases fit TRBD2. The V segment lost 7 bases and the J segment 2 bases; nucleotides outside the gene matches: 7. CDR3 size: 15 residues. Germline V gene sequence: CDR1 MDHEN, CDR2 SYDVKM. The CDR3 spells CASTYGGVNTGELFF. The CDR3 DNA reads TGTGCCAGCACCTATGGGGGGGTAAACACCGGGGAGCTGTTTTTT. Variable domain in full (rest from reference TRBV28 and TRBJ2-2): DVKVTQSSRYLVKRTGEKVFLECVQDMDHENMFWYRQDPGLGLRLIYFSYDVKMKEKGDIPEGYSVSREKKERFSLILESASTNQTSMYLCASTYGGVNTGELFFGEGSRLTVL.

The V gene is TRBV9, the J gene TRBJ2-1; the D gene is possibly TRBD2 (5 bases). The germline CDR1 and CDR2 sequences are SGDLS and YYNGEE. Trimming cost V 3 bases and J 9 bases, with 7 bases left between them. The CDR3 is made up of 11 amino acids. CDR3 in amino acids: CASSAEGEQFF. Here the CDR3 DNA reads TGTGCCAGCAGCGCCGAGGGTGAGCAGTTCTTC.

The CDR3 sequence is CASSPEGTGQETQYF. CDR3 DNA: TGCGCCAGCAGCCCAGAAGGGACAGGACAAGAGACCCAGTACTTC. The rearrangement links TRBV5-1 to TRBJ2-5; 8 bases match TRBD1. There are 15 residues in the CDR3. Per germline, CDR1 SGHRS and CDR2 YFSETQ. The ends lost 4 bases at V and 2 bases at J; junction bases unmatched: 7.

This clone has a single count. The V and J genes are TRBV28 and TRBJ1-2; TRBD1 aligns across 8 bases. V lost 5 bases to trimming and J lost 8 bases; unmatched junction nucleotides: 13. Germline CDR1 is MDHEN and CDR2 is SYDVKM. This CDR3 contains 15 residues. CDR3 coding DNA: TGTGCCAGCAGTATGGACAGGGCCGGAGTTGGGGGCTACACCTTC. Its protein is CASSMDRAGVGGYTF.

The rearrangement joins TRBV4-3 to TRBJ2-3; the match to TRBD2 covers 11 bases. From germline, CDR1 is LGHNA and CDR2 YSLEER. Trimming at V came to 4 bases and at J to 5 bases, leaving 11 bases not matched to a gene. This CDR3 has 17 amino acids. CDR3 in DNA: TGCGCCAGCAGCCTTGGCTTAGCGGGGGGGACGGGAGATACGCAGTATTTT. This gives the protein CASSLGLAGGTGDTQYF.

V and J are TRBV7-2 and TRBJ1-2, with 7 bases identical to TRBD1. Germline V CDR1 and CDR2: SGHTA, FQGNSA. V trimming: 1 base; J trimming: 5 bases; junction bases outside the gene matches: 13. The CDR3 loop spans 17 amino acids. The DNA for the CDR3 is TGTGCCAGCAGCTTAGTTTCCCTTACAGGGGAAGGGTATGGCTACACCTTC. Its protein product is CASSLVSLTGEGYGYTF. The variable domain in full, with the rest retrieved from reference TRBV7-2 and TRBJ1-2, is GAGVSQSPSNKVTEKGKDVELRCDPISGHTALYWYRQSLGQGLEFLIYFQGNSAPDKSGLPSDRFSAERTGGSVSTLTIQRTQQEDSAVYLCASSLVSLTGEGYGYTFGSGTRLTVV.

This clone turned up a few times. CDR3 DNA: TGCGCCAGCAGCCAAGATTCGGGTGGCTACGAGCAGTACTTC. Its translation: CASSQDSGGYEQYF. The chain has TRBV4-1 and TRBJ2-7; D is unresolved. The germline V gene has CDR1 MGHRA and CDR2 YSYEKL. V was pared by 0 bases and J by 3 bases, with 9 bases between. The CDR3 has 14 residues.

The chain recombines TRBV6-1 with TRBJ1-1, with D perhaps matching TRBD1 (5 bases). The CDR3 has 13 residues. V lost 2 bases to trimming and J lost 4 bases, with 8 bases between them. Germline CDR1 MNHNS, CDR2 SASEGT. DNA for the CDR3: TGTGCCAGCAGTGAACTTGGGGCCACTGAAGCTTTCTTT. Its translation is CASSELGATEAFF.

The V call is TRBV4-1, the J call TRBJ1-1; D is unclear. Trimming shortened V by 2 bases and J by 4 bases, and 8 bases separated the two germline ends. Germline CDR1 is MGHRA and CDR2 is YSYEKL. The CDR3 contains 13 residues. CDR3 bases: TGCGCCAGCAGCCAACTAGCGGGCACTGAAGCTTTCTTT. It specifies CASSQLAGTEAFF.

This clone came up a few times. The rearrangement joins TRBV4-3 to TRBJ2-7, with D maybe TRBD1 (6 bases). CDR1 and CDR2 from the germline V gene are LGHNA and YSLEER. V lost 0 bases and J lost 0, with 9 bases in between. CDR3 size: 15 residues. Here the CDR3 reads CASSQERDNSYEQYF. The CDR3 DNA reads TGCGCCAGCAGCCAAGAGAGGGACAACTCCTACGAGCAGTACTTC.

The gene calls are TRBV25-1 and TRBJ1-1, with no clear D. There are 14 residues in the CDR3. Germline CDR1 and CDR2: MGHDK and SYGVNS. Trimming stripped 2 bases from V and 1 base from J, with 8 bases between. CDR3 in DNA: TGTGCCAGCAGTGAAGGTGACAAGAACACTGAAGCTTTCTTT. It encodes CASSEGDKNTEAFF.

CDR3 sequence: CASSLMGAGNTGELFF. The CDR3 region has the DNA TGTGCCAGCAGCTTAATGGGGGCGGGGAACACCGGGGAGCTGTTTTTT. V usage is TRBV7-3 and J usage is TRBJ2-2; weak D call: TRBD1 (6 bases). Trimming shortened V by 1 base and J by 1 base, and 10 bases separated the two germline ends. Germline V gene data show CDR1 as SGHTA and CDR2 as FQGTGA. This CDR3 is 16 amino acids long.

The chain carries TRBV6-1 and TRBJ1-5; TRBD1 agrees at 7 bases. CDR3 length equals 17 residues. Losses at the gene ends were 2 bases for V and 1 base for J; bases not matched to a gene: 8. Germline assignment: CDR1 MNHNS and CDR2 SASEGT. Written as DNA, the CDR3 is TGTGCCAGCAGTGAATACCTGCTGACAGGGAGCAATCAGCCCCAGCATTTT. Residues: CASSEYLLTGSNQPQHF.

In its sample, this clone was seen a few times. The rearrangement joins TRBV4-3 to TRBJ2-4, with 7 bases matching TRBD2. CDR1 and CDR2 from the germline V gene are LGHNA and YSLEER. The CDR3 is made up of 14 amino acids. V dropped 1 base and J dropped 10; count of bases not matched to a gene: 7. The CDR3 nucleotides read TGCGCCAGCAGCCAAGTCCCGGGAGCGGGGATTCAGTACTTC. It yields the protein CASSQVPGAGIQYF.

The chain employs TRBV7-2 and TRBJ1-4; a possible D gene is TRBD1 (5 bases). V shed 2 bases and J shed 0 bases, with 10 bases lying between them. The CDR3 runs to 16 residues. Germline-derived CDR1 and CDR2 are SGHTA and FQGNSA. The CDR3 loop is CASSLWGPATNEKLFF. The CDR3 coding sequence is TGTGCCAGCAGCTTATGGGGCCCAGCAACTAATGAAAAACTGTTTTTT.

J is TRBJ2-5 and V is TRBV29-1; D might be TRBD1 (5 bases). V was cut by 4 bases and J by 5 bases, with 23 bases left in between. This CDR3 spans 16 amino acids. Germline CDR1 SQVTM, CDR2 ANQGSEA. The CDR3 coding sequence is TGCAGCGTTGTGGGGAAAACAGGAGTCGAAGGGGAGACCCAGTACTTC. Its translation is CSVVGKTGVEGETQYF.